The clone carrying this TCR beta chain was observed a handful of times. Its antigen is currently unknown. This entry is derived from a study of CD8 T cells in ankylosing spondylitis. This CDR3 contains 12 residues. V lost 3 bases, J lost 9 bases, and 12 bases lay in between. Study results and caveats: According to the report, clones linked to the disease were significantly enriched in matched synovial fluid samples taken from ankylosing spondylitis patients. Within ankylosing spondylitis blood, a TCR beta motif made up of eight highly homologous variants appeared to be characteristic.

TCRdb itself ran the 5' RACE reads through MiXCR, one entry per CDR3 protein. Among 390,000 or so distinct CDR3 sequences listed, around 20% were seen once. Sequences were obtained from blood, either unsorted or a sorted T cell fraction (not recorded which). The clonotype originates from a male donor with ankylosing spondylitis. The rearrangement joins TRBV12-3 or TRBV12-4 to TRBJ2-7; no reliable D call. The CDR3 DNA is TGTGCCAGCAGTTTTGGTCGTCGCGGGCAGTACTTC. This sequence encodes CASSFGRRGQYF.